This TCR beta chain came from a study of blood T cell repertoires in COVID-19. Across the whole study: Collection of acute and convalescent COVID-19 samples took place in the United States, Italy and Spain. PBMCs, B-cell-depleted T cells, or T cells were the source of the cDNA or gDNA that made up the material.

Trimming cost V 1 base and J 7 bases, with 16 bases left between them. The CDR3 is 15 amino acids. Germline values: CDR1 MDHEN, CDR2 SYDVKM. Original handling: Scientists estimated how many nucleated cells there were by amplifying reference gene primers. The table came from immunoSEQ multiplex PCR; TCRdb's copy has only in-frame clones and leaves some out. For V, J and clone size, that table is used; D and trimming come from the DNA. The sample has 85,000 to 120,000 clones; approximately 86% are singletons. The sample consisted of peripheral blood. This TCR derives from a man aged 50 or older with active or convalescent COVID-19. The genes are TRBV28 and TRBJ1-2; D possibly corresponds to TRBD1 (6 bases). The CDR3 DNA reads TGTGCCAGCAGTTTATTCTCGGCGGGGGCGGGTGGCTACACCTTC. Translated: CASSLFSAGAGGYTF.